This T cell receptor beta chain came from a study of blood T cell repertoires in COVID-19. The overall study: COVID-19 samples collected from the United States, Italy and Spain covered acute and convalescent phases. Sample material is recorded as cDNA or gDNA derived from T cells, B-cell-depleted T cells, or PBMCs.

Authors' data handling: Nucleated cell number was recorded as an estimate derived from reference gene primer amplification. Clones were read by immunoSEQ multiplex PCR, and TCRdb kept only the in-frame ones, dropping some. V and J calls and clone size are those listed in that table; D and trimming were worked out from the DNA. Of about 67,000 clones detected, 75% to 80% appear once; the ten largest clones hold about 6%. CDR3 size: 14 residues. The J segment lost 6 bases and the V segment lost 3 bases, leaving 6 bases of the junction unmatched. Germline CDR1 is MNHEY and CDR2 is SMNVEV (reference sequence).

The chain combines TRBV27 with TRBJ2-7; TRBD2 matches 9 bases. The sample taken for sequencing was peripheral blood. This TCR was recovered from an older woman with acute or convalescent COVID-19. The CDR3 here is CASSFLRGGGEQYF. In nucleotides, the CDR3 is TGTGCCAGCAGTTTTTTGCGGGGGGGAGGCGAGCAGTACTTC.